These T cell receptor beta chains were read from a single sample in a study of lymphopenia after photon versus proton radiotherapy. The method was immunoSEQ multiplex PCR; TCRdb's version includes in-frame clones alone and lacks a portion of them. The table shows approximately 160,000 clones, with roughly nine tenths occurring only once. The source material was peripheral blood, sampled from a patient treated with photon-based radiotherapy. The source of these receptors is a man aged 45 to 65 with gastric cancer. Both conserved end residues are part of each CDR3. The D gene is left open where the match is weak. Clone size is stated in some rows and not others, as once, few, many or a class when expanded.

clone_size	v_call	d_call	j_call	cdr3_nt	cdr3_aa
-	TRBV5-7	TRBD2	TRBJ2-5	TGTGCCAGCAGCTTGGGGCTAGCGGAGGACCCCCCCCACTTC	CASSLGLAEDPPHF
-	TRBV5-6	TRBD1	TRBJ1-4	TGTGCCAGCAGCGAGGCGGGACAGGGCTTTAATGAAAAACTGTTTTTT	CASSEAGQGFNEKLFF
-	TRBV5-8	-	TRBJ1-5	TGTGCCAGCAGCTTGATTAACAGGTCCTATAGCAATCAGCCCCAGCATTTT	CASSLINRSYSNQPQHF
-	TRBV5-4	TRBD1	TRBJ2-5	TGTGCCAGCAGCTTGTTTCACAGGGGCCAAGAGACCCAGTACTTC	CASSLFHRGQETQYF
once	TRBV7-2	-	TRBJ2-2	TGTGCCAGCAGCAGGGGCGATGGGAACACCGGGGAGCTGTTTTTT	CASSRGDGNTGELFF
-	TRBV29-1	-	TRBJ2-5	TGCAGCGTCCCGTTGATCGAGACCCAGTACTTC	CSVPLIETQYF
many	TRBV15	TRBD2	TRBJ2-7	TGTGCCACCGCACTAGCGCGGGGAACCTACGAGCAGTACTTC	CATALARGTYEQYF
-	TRBV7-2	-	TRBJ1-1	TGTGCCAGCAGCTTAGGACCCCCTGGGGCTGGCACTGAAGCTTTCTTT	CASSLGPPGAGTEAFF
-	TRBV5-1	-	TRBJ2-7	TGCGCCAGCAGCTTGGGGGGCGGGAACTACGAGCAGTACTTC	CASSLGGGNYEQYF
-	TRBV6-4	-	TRBJ2-3	TGTGCCAGCAGTGACTCAGGGCAGGTCACAGATACGCAGTATTTT	CASSDSGQVTDTQYF
-	TRBV29-1	-	TRBJ1-1	TGCAGCGTTGCCCGGGGCCTGGGGGCTTTCTTT	CSVARGLGAFF
-	TRBV4-2	-	TRBJ2-1	TGTGCCAGCAGCCAAGGGGCTCACTACAATGAGCAGTTCTTC	CASSQGAHYNEQFF
-	TRBV7-2	-	TRBJ1-4	TGTGCCAGCAGCTTAGGACCTGCAACTAATGAAAAACTGTTTTTT	CASSLGPATNEKLFF
-	TRBV5-8	TRBD2	TRBJ2-5	TGTGCCAGCAGCGGTAGCGGGAGGCTCCAAGAGACCCAGTACTTC	CASSGSGRLQETQYF
-	TRBV27	TRBD2	TRBJ2-7	TGTGCCAGCAGTTTCGGGACTAGCGGGATCTCCGAGCAGTACTTC	CASSFGTSGISEQYF
-	TRBV19	-	TRBJ2-7	TGTGCCAGTAGTATAAGGGAGGACTCCTACGAGCAGTACTTC	CASSIREDSYEQYF
-	TRBV7-3	-	TRBJ1-1	TGTGCCAGCAGCTCCACACCCCTTACTGAAGCTTTCTTT	CASSSTPLTEAFF
-	TRBV19	-	TRBJ2-7	TGTGCCAGTTCGGCTACCTCCCGCGGTGAGCAGTACTTC	CASSATSRGEQYF
-	TRBV5-1	TRBD1	TRBJ1-5	TGCGCCAGCAGCTTGGAAGGACAGGGTGGTCAGCCCCAGCATTTT	CASSLEGQGGQPQHF
-	TRBV7-6	-	TRBJ2-7	TGTGCCAGCAGCTTAATGGCGGGGTCCTACGAGCAGTACTTC	CASSLMAGSYEQYF
-	TRBV30	TRBD1	TRBJ1-2	TGTGCCTGGTTGGAGTACAGGGGCAACTATGGCTACACCTTC	CAWLEYRGNYGYTF
-	TRBV5-1	-	TRBJ2-7	TGCGCCAGCAGCTTGGTCCCAGACGTCGAGCAGTACTTC	CASSLVPDVEQYF
-	TRBV28	-	TRBJ2-1	TGTGCCAGCAGTCCCCAGACAGGGAGGAAGTCGAGCTCCTACAATGAGCAGTTCTTC	CASSPQTGRKSSSYNEQFF
-	TRBV2	-	TRBJ1-4	TGTGCCAGCAAGCAGGAACATGAAAAACTGTTTTTT	CASKQEHEKLFF
-	TRBV7-2	-	TRBJ2-3	TGTGCCAGCAGCTTTGGGGGCCCCAACACAGATACGCAGTATTTT	CASSFGGPNTDTQYF
-	TRBV6-6	-	TRBJ1-2	TGTGCCAGCAGTTACTCGGAGGGTAGCTACACCTTC	CASSYSEGSYTF
-	TRBV5-1	-	TRBJ1-2	TGCGCCAGCAGCACAGAGGGACGGGCTAACTATGGCTACACCTTC	CASSTEGRANYGYTF
-	TRBV30	TRBD2	TRBJ2-3	TGTGCCTGGAGTTCCGGACTAGCGGGATTCACAGATACGCAGTATTTT	CAWSSGLAGFTDTQYF
-	TRBV7-2	-	TRBJ2-1	TGTGCCAGCAGCCGAGGACTATCCCCTTCCTACAATGAGCAGTTCTTC	CASSRGLSPSYNEQFF
-	TRBV28	-	TRBJ1-2	TGTGCCATCCTACCGGGCCGTCAAGTCTATGGCTACACCTTC	CAILPGRQVYGYTF
few	TRBV30	-	TRBJ1-1	TGTGCCTGGAGTGTACGGGGTATTACTGAAGCTTTCTTT	CAWSVRGITEAFF
-	TRBV19	-	TRBJ2-7	TGTGCTAGTGGACAGACCTTCTACGAGCAGTACTTC	CASGQTFYEQYF
-	TRBV29-1	-	TRBJ1-1	TGCAGCGTTTTACGGCAGTTGAACACTGAAGCTTTCTTT	CSVLRQLNTEAFF
-	TRBV23-1	TRBD2	TRBJ2-1	TGCGCCAGCAGATTAGCGGGCGCATACAATGAGCAGTTCTTC	CASRLAGAYNEQFF
-	TRBV2	-	TRBJ2-5	TGTGCCAGCAGTGATACGGGGACTGGCGTTGTGTCCCAGTACTTC	CASSDTGTGVVSQYF
-	TRBV7-6	-	TRBJ1-5	TGTGCCAGCAGCTTAGCGGAGGATCAGCCCCAGCATTTT	CASSLAEDQPQHF
-	TRBV7-9	TRBD1	TRBJ1-1	TGTGCCAGCAGCTTATCGGGACAGGTCATCGGGACTGAAGCTTTCTTT	CASSLSGQVIGTEAFF
-	TRBV5-1	-	TRBJ2-2	TGCGCCAGCAGGGTAGGGGGAGACACCGGGGAGCTGTTTTTT	CASRVGGDTGELFF
-	TRBV5-5	-	TRBJ1-2	TGTGCCAGCATGTTGGGTAACTATGGCTACACCTTC	CASMLGNYGYTF
-	TRBV2	-	TRBJ2-7	TGTGCCAGCAGGGACAGCCTGGCGTCCTACGAGCAGTACTTC	CASRDSLASYEQYF
-	TRBV28	TRBD1	TRBJ2-7	TGTGCCAGCCGGGTGACAGGGATCCACGAGCAGTACTTC	CASRVTGIHEQYF
-	TRBV19	TRBD2	TRBJ2-1	TGTGCCAGTAGAGTGACCGGGACTAGCGCCTACAATGAGCAGTTCTTC	CASRVTGTSAYNEQFF
-	TRBV30	-	TRBJ1-2	TGTGCCTGGAGTTTTAACTATGGCTACACCTTC	CAWSFNYGYTF
-	TRBV27	TRBD1	TRBJ2-7	TGTGCCAGCAGTGCCGGGACAGGGTTGACCTACGAGCAGTACTTC	CASSAGTGLTYEQYF